Below, 19 T cell receptor beta chains from the same sample are listed, as sequenced in a study of neurological immune-mediated disorders. Time point reported: longitudinal time-point 3. TCRdb recomputed calls from the 5' RACE reads with MiXCR, one row per CDR3 protein. The sample lists 93,000 or so distinct CDR3 sequences, 10% to 11% occurring once. Material: PBMCs. The receptors shown here come from a female donor with HTLV-1-associated myelopathy (HAM/TSP).

The sample holds many counts of this clonotype. The chain is built from TRBV20-1 and TRBJ1-6, with D unclear. Germline V gene data show CDR1 as DFQATT and CDR2 as SNEGSKA (reference sequence). The CDR3 sequence is 13 residues long. The V and J ends lost 0 bases and 9 bases respectively, with 9 bases between them. The CDR3 loop reads CSARDHEGSPLHF. The DNA of the CDR3 is TGCAGTGCTAGAGATCATGAGGGTTCACCCCTCCACTTT.

The chain employs TRBV7-2 and TRBJ2-5; 8 nucleotides agree with TRBD2. Germline assignment: CDR1 SGHTA and CDR2 FQGNSA. The V and J ends lost 3 bases and 2 bases, in that order; junction bases with no gene match: 8. CDR3 size: 16 residues. The CDR3 sequence: CASSFGGGQTQETQYF. The CDR3 DNA reads as TGTGCCAGCAGCTTCGGCGGGGGGCAGACTCAAGAGACCCAGTACTTC.

This clonotype was counted at least ten times. This rearrangement joins TRBV20-1 to TRBJ1-2; D is perhaps TRBD1 (6 bases). CDR3 size: 11 residues. CDR1 and CDR2 (germline): DFQATT, SNEGSKA (reference sequence). Trimming shortened V by 7 bases and J by 3 bases, and 9 bases separated the two germline ends. CDR3 sequence: CSVQGYYGYTF. CDR3 bases: TGCAGTGTACAGGGATACTATGGCTACACCTTC.

This clonotype has only one observation. This may be a read error, as it is one base from a much larger clone. The gene calls are TRBV18 and TRBJ2-7; 8 positions match TRBD2. CDR3 length: 19 amino acids. Germline CDR1 reads KGHSH; CDR2 reads LQKENI. For the CDR3, the DNA is TGTTCCAGCTCACCAAGTGGGACTAGGTGGGGGAAAAGCTCCTACGAGCAGTACTTC. It is translated as CSSSPSGTRWGKSSYEQYF.

This clonotype turned up a few times. The chain employs TRBV27 and TRBJ2-1, with TRBD2 matching 9 bases. Germline assignment: CDR1 MNHEY and CDR2 SMNVEV (reference sequence). The V gene end was trimmed by 2 bases and the J gene end by 5 bases; junction bases not matched to a gene: 7. The CDR3 has 16 amino acids. The DNA for the CDR3 is TGTGCCAGCAGTTTAAATTGGCGGGGGGGTAACAATGAGCAGTTCTTC. As protein: CASSLNWRGGNNEQFF.

This clonotype was found many times. This chain connects TRBV12-3 or TRBV12-4 to TRBJ1-1, with D possibly TRBD1 on 5 matching bases. The CDR3 sequence is 14 residues long. Trimming cost V 7 bases and J 1 base, with 13 bases left between them. The CDR3 nucleotides are TGTGCCAGCAATCTCCGGGACGGGAACACTGAAGCTTTCTTT. Amino acid sequence: CASNLRDGNTEAFF.

Of note for this clonotype: A junction end diverges from the germline sequence, so it may reflect a read error. V and J are TRBV15 and TRBJ2-1, with TRBD2 as a possible D gene (8 bases). This CDR3 is 16 amino acids long. Germline CDR1 is LNHNV and CDR2 is YYDKDF (reference sequence). CDR3 DNA sequence: TGTGCTACCAGCAGACCCGGGGGGGGACAGTCGGTTGAGCAGTTCTTC. Translation gives CATSRPGGGQSVEQFF.

This clonotype was observed many times. The chain recombines TRBV20-1 with TRBJ1-1; D gene uncertain. The CDR3 runs to 15 residues. The ends were cut back, 0 bases at V and 1 base at J, with 12 bases in the middle. CDR1 is DFQATT and CDR2 is SNEGSKA in the germline V gene (reference sequence). The CDR3 sequence is CSARDFRTSNTEAFF. The CDR3 coding sequence is TGCAGTGCTAGAGATTTTCGGACTTCGAACACTGAAGCTTTCTTT.

This clonotype was picked up many times. This chain joins TRBV7-9 and TRBJ2-7, with a possible D match to TRBD1 (5 bases). The germline V gene encodes CDR1 SEHNR and CDR2 FQNEAQ (reference sequence). The CDR3 sequence is 16 residues long. Trimming removed 6 bases from V and 2 bases from J, with 20 bases in between. The CDR3 nucleotides read TGTGCCAGCAGTCCACCCCCCAGGGAACAAACCTACGAGCAGTACTTC. Its protein product is CASSPPPREQTYEQYF.

Many counts were recorded for this clonotype. The rearrangement links TRBV5-6 to TRBJ2-1, with 7 bases identical to TRBD1. The CDR3 is made up of 14 amino acids. The trim removed 0 bases at V and 4 bases at J, leaving 1 base unmatched. The V gene's germline CDR1 is SGHDT and CDR2 YYEEEE. CDR3 nucleotide sequence: TGTGCCAGCAGCTTGGGACAGGGTTACAATGAGCAGTTCTTC. Protein product: CASSLGQGYNEQFF.

This clonotype appeared many times. This sequence joins TRBV5-6 and TRBJ2-7, with D unclear. The germline V gene encodes CDR1 SGHDT and CDR2 YYEEEE. The CDR3 is made up of 12 amino acids. Trimming removed 2 bases from V and 3 bases from J, with 6 bases in between. The CDR3 protein is CASSFYIYEQYF. The CDR3 coding sequence is TGTGCCAGCAGCTTTTACATCTACGAGCAGTACTTC.

This clonotype was seen many times. The chain carries TRBV11-2 and TRBJ2-6; unclear D gene. This CDR3 comprises 15 residues. V gave up 5 bases and J gave up 1 base, with 9 bases separating them. Germline V lookup: CDR1 SGHAT, CDR2 FQNNGV. The CDR3 sequence: CASSIIDSGANVLTF. The CDR3 DNA reads as TGTGCCAGCAGCATTATAGATTCTGGGGCCAACGTCCTGACTTTC.

This clonotype was detected ten times or more. This sequence joins TRBV13 and TRBJ2-3; D gene uncertain. V lost 1 base, J lost 5 bases, and 7 bases lay in between. The CDR3 covers 13 residues. In germline, CDR1 is PRHDT, CDR2 FYEKMQ (reference sequence). CDR3 sequence (DNA): TGTGCCAGCAGCTTAGCAAGAGTAGATACGCAGTATTTT. Its translation: CASSLARVDTQYF.

This clonotype was found many times. This chain uses TRBV12-3 or TRBV12-4 with TRBJ2-3; 9 bases agree with TRBD1. The CDR3 is 19 residues long. V was pared by 5 bases and J by 1 base, with 16 bases of the junction left unmatched. The CDR3, as DNA: TGTGCCAGCAGTCCATACCCCGTAGTTGGGGACAGGGGCACAGATACGCAGTATTTT. Translating gives CASSPYPVVGDRGTDTQYF.

The sample holds many counts of this clonotype. The chain combines TRBV6-5 with TRBJ2-3, with TRBD1 matching over 10 bases. The germline V gene has CDR1 MNHEY and CDR2 SVGAGI. There are 16 residues in the CDR3. The trim removed 8 bases at V and 2 bases at J, leaving 10 bases unmatched. The CDR3 here is CASGLTGTGATDTQYF. CDR3 in DNA: TGTGCCAGCGGCCTAACCGGGACAGGGGCCACAGATACGCAGTATTTT.

This clonotype was recorded at least ten times. This rearrangement joins TRBV28 to TRBJ2-1; TRBD2 might be the D (6 bases). This CDR3 has 16 residues. Germline V CDR1 and CDR2: MDHEN, SYDVKM. Trimming cost V 6 bases and J 0 bases, with 15 bases left between them. The CDR3 protein is CASSPGGSSSYNEQFF. As DNA, the CDR3 is TGTGCCAGCAGCCCTGGGGGGTCGAGCTCCTACAATGAGCAGTTCTTC.

With respect to this clonotype: This may be a read error: a much more frequent sequence differs by one nucleotide. This rearrangement joins TRBV6-5 to TRBJ2-5; D remains ambiguous. The germline gives CDR1 MNHEY, CDR2 SVGAGI. The CDR3 totals 13 residues. V lost 5 bases to trimming and J lost 2 bases, with 9 bases between them. In DNA form, the CDR3 reads TGTGCCAGCAGTGGGGAACTACAAGAGACCCAGTACTTC. This sequence encodes CASSGELQETQYF.

Ten or more counts support this clonotype. The chain carries TRBV27 and TRBJ2-7; D not certain. This CDR3 has 13 amino acids. V lost 0 bases and J lost 5, with 8 bases in between. CDR1 and CDR2 from the germline V gene are MNHEY and SMNVEV (reference sequence). The CDR3, as DNA: TGTGCCAGCAGTTTATCGAGGCTCAACGAGCAGTACTTC. This gives the protein CASSLSRLNEQYF.

This clonotype has a count of ten or more. V and J are TRBV20-1 and TRBJ1-2, with a possible D match to TRBD1 (6 bases). Germline CDR1 is DFQATT and CDR2 is SNEGSKA (reference sequence). V lost 7 bases and J lost 2, with 17 bases in between. The CDR3 totals 14 residues. CDR3: CSVPRQADNYGYTF. CDR3 DNA: TGCAGTGTCCCCCGACAGGCGGACAACTATGGCTACACCTTC.